The rows below give T cell receptor beta chains drawn from one sample of a study of vaccination and CD4 T cells after COVID-19. TCRdb processed the PCR reads anew with MiXCR; each CDR3 protein has one entry. The table records under 20,000 distinct CDR3 sequences, about 52% of them present only once. Their antigens are not known. The sequenced material came from CD4+ T cells from blood, cultured in vitro. These receptor sequences come from a human donor who had recovered from COVID-19. Each CDR3 is given with its conserved first and last residue. The D gene is left open where the match is weak. Size tells how often a clone was seen (once, few, many) or the class of an expanded clone, and some rows leave it out.

abundance	d_gene	v_gene	j_gene	CDR3aa	CDR3nt
.	TRBD1	TRBV5-1	TRBJ2-7	CASSYSTGTGTLEQYF	TGCGCCAGCAGCTACTCGACCGGGACAGGGACCCTCGAGCAGTACTTC
.	.	TRBV12-3/TRBV12-4	TRBJ1-2	CASSLGRGYGYTF	TGTGCCAGCAGTTTAGGTCGAGGGTATGGCTACACCTTC
.	.	TRBV28	TRBJ2-7	CASSPDSPYEQYF	TGTGCCAGCAGTCCCGACTCCCCCTACGAGCAGTACTTC
.	.	TRBV20-1	TRBJ1-5	CTGAHPQHF	TGCACCGGGGCGCACCCCCAGCATTTT
.	.	TRBV7-2	TRBJ2-2	CASSLGQVTGELFF	TGTGCCAGCAGCTTAGGGCAGGTCACCGGGGAGCTGTTTTTT
.	.	TRBV6-5	TRBJ1-2	CASSYDGTHYGHTF	TGTGCCAGCAGTTACGACGGGACACACTATGGCCACACCTTC
.	.	TRBV24-1	TRBJ2-3	CATSDRDLKETDTQYF	TGTGCCACCAGTGACCGGGATCTAAAAGAGACAGATACGCAGTATTTT
.	.	TRBV7-6	TRBJ2-5	CASSSGTLGQYF	TGTGCCAGCAGCTCTGGGACTTTGGGCCAGTACTTC
few	.	TRBV7-2	TRBJ2-3	CASSLRSGRGFTDTQYF	TGTGCCAGCAGCTTAAGGAGCGGCCGGGGGTTCACAGATACGCAGTATTTT
few	TRBD1	TRBV7-3	TRBJ2-6	CASSLGPGGAGANVLTF	TGTGCCAGCAGCTTAGGGCCAGGGGGCGCTGGGGCCAACGTCCTGACTTTC
.	.	TRBV12-3/TRBV12-4	TRBJ2-3	CASSFGTGGTDTQYF	TGTGCCAGCAGTTTCGGGACGGGAGGCACAGATACGCAGTATTTT
few	.	TRBV11-3	TRBJ2-1	CASSPLDGAVGYNEQFF	TGTGCCAGCAGCCCGCTGGATGGGGCAGTAGGGTACAATGAGCAGTTCTTC
few	TRBD1	TRBV7-2	TRBJ1-1	CASSPILPGTVNTEAFF	TGTGCCAGCAGCCCGATCCTCCCCGGGACAGTAAACACTGAAGCTTTCTTT
.	.	TRBV24-1	TRBJ2-2	CATSDLGRDTGELFF	TGTGCCACCAGTGATTTGGGAAGGGACACCGGGGAGCTGTTTTTT
.	TRBD1	TRBV5-1	TRBJ1-5	CASSPGTGDQPQHF	TGCGCCAGCAGCCCCGGGACAGGGGATCAGCCCCAGCATTTT
few	TRBD1	TRBV7-2	TRBJ1-2	CASSPRPRQGAGNGYTF	TGTGCCAGCAGCCCCCGGCCCCGACAGGGGGCTGGGAATGGCTACACCTTC
.	TRBD1	TRBV12-3/TRBV12-4	TRBJ1-1	CASSPTGGKGTEAFF	TGTGCCAGCAGCCCGACAGGGGGCAAGGGCACTGAAGCTTTCTTT
few	TRBD1	TRBV7-2	TRBJ2-7	CASSPTRQGEPPLYEQYF	TGTGCCAGCAGCCCCACCCGACAGGGGGAGCCGCCCCTCTACGAGCAGTACTTC
once	.	TRBV6-2/TRBV6-3	TRBJ2-1	CASSGQGVYNEQFF	TGTGCCAGCAGTGGGCAGGGTGTCTACAATGAGCAGTTCTTC
few	TRBD2	TRBV7-3	TRBJ2-7	CASSLQSSGPYEQYF	TGTGCCAGCAGCCTACAATCTAGCGGACCCTACGAGCAGTACTTC
.	.	TRBV5-1	TRBJ2-7	CASSLAQGKGEQYF	TGCGCCAGCAGCTTGGCACAGGGTAAAGGCGAGCAGTACTTC
.	.	TRBV20-1	TRBJ2-1	CSADTWITSDNEQFF	TGCAGTGCCGATACCTGGATTACCTCTGACAATGAGCAGTTCTTC
.	.	TRBV6-1	TRBJ1-6	CASSPVRDNSPLHF	TGTGCCAGCAGCCCTGTGAGGGATAATTCACCCCTCCACTTT
.	.	TRBV7-2	TRBJ1-2	CASSTQGSTYGYTF	TGTGCCAGCAGCACCCAGGGGTCCACCTATGGCTACACCTTC
.	.	TRBV9	TRBJ1-2	CASSVVQNYGYTF	TGTGCCAGCAGCGTAGTACAGAACTATGGCTACACCTTC
.	TRBD1	TRBV5-1	TRBJ1-1	CASSLGDTGALGAFF	TGCGCCAGCAGCCTGGGTGATACAGGGGCGTTGGGAGCTTTCTTT
few	TRBD1	TRBV7-2	TRBJ1-1	CASSLIQGAAAFF	TGTGCCAGCAGCTTAATCCAGGGGGCCGCAGCTTTCTTT
.	.	TRBV14	TRBJ2-3	CASSRTLTSSTDTQYF	TGTGCCAGCAGCCGGACCCTAACTAGTAGCACAGATACGCAGTATTTT
.	.	TRBV19	TRBJ1-2	CASSINRDGYTF	TGTGCCAGTAGTATAAACAGGGACGGCTACACCTTC
.	.	TRBV5-5	TRBJ1-2	CASSLDTRYTF	TGTGCCAGCAGCTTGGACACCAGGTACACCTTC
few	.	TRBV7-9	TRBJ2-7	CASSWTAFYEQYF	TGTGCCAGCAGCTGGACGGCGTTCTACGAGCAGTACTTC
.	.	TRBV7-6	TRBJ2-7	CASSLRGGGTYEQYF	TGTGCCAGCAGCCTCAGGGGCGGGGGAACCTACGAGCAGTACTTC
.	.	TRBV15	TRBJ1-5	CATSRDTSQPQHF	TGTGCCACCAGCAGAGATACTAGTCAGCCCCAGCATTTT
medium-sized	.	TRBV7-2	TRBJ1-5	CASSMVGDEPQHF	TGTGCCAGCAGCATGGTGGGGGACGAGCCCCAGCATTTT
.	.	TRBV20-1	TRBJ1-1	CSARDGGLNTEAFF	TGCAGTGCTAGAGATGGAGGTTTGAACACTGAAGCTTTCTTT
.	TRBD1	TRBV19	TRBJ1-1	CASGGRGPLDTEAFF	TGTGCCAGTGGGGGCAGGGGGCCCCTGGACACTGAAGCTTTCTTT
.	TRBD2	TRBV6-2/TRBV6-3	TRBJ2-2	CASSYRRLGGDTGELFF	TGTGCCAGCAGTTACCGGCGTTTGGGGGGGGACACCGGGGAGCTGTTTTTT
.	.	TRBV28	TRBJ2-1	CASRSNMREQFF	TGTGCCAGCCGGTCCAATATGAGAGAGCAGTTCTTC
.	TRBD1	TRBV7-9	TRBJ1-3	CASSPTGGWDTIYF	TGTGCCAGCAGCCCGACAGGGGGTTGGGACACCATATATTTT
few	TRBD1	TRBV15	TRBJ1-5	CATTSDRASNQPQHF	TGTGCCACCACCTCAGACAGGGCCAGCAATCAGCCCCAGCATTTT
few	TRBD2	TRBV7-3	TRBJ2-5	CASSLKGGSPETQYF	TGTGCCAGCAGCTTAAAGGGCGGGAGTCCAGAGACCCAGTACTTC
.	.	TRBV28	TRBJ2-2	CASRWGSNTGELFF	TGTGCCAGCAGGTGGGGGAGTAACACCGGGGAGCTGTTTTTT
few	.	TRBV2	TRBJ2-6	CASRRGAGANVLTF	TGTGCCAGCCGGAGGGGGGCAGGGGCCAACGTCCTGACTTTC
once	TRBD2	TRBV4-2	TRBJ2-3	CASSPWVAGGNTDTQYF	TGTGCCAGCAGCCCGTGGGTAGCGGGAGGAAACACAGATACGCAGTATTTT
few	.	TRBV20-1	TRBJ1-2	CSASSTNRVYGYTF	TGCAGTGCTAGTTCAACAAACAGAGTCTATGGCTACACCTTC
few	.	TRBV6-1	TRBJ1-2	CASSEGNTNYGYTF	TGTGCCAGCAGTGAAGGAAACACCAACTATGGCTACACCTTC
.	.	TRBV19	TRBJ1-5	CASRGWMYSNQPQHF	TGTGCCAGTAGGGGATGGATGTATAGCAATCAGCCCCAGCATTTT
.	TRBD1	TRBV10-1	TRBJ2-7	CASGGTGVPYEQYF	TGCGCCAGCGGGGGGACAGGGGTCCCCTACGAGCAGTACTTC
few	.	TRBV7-9	TRBJ2-7	CASSFAGDPGEQYF	TGTGCCAGCAGCTTCGCAGGGGACCCTGGCGAGCAGTACTTC
.	TRBD1	TRBV9	TRBJ2-5	CASSVAGQQETQYF	TGTGCCAGCAGCGTAGCGGGACAGCAAGAGACCCAGTACTTC
few	TRBD2	TRBV7-2	TRBJ2-3	CASSPSGHEGDTQYF	TGTGCCAGCAGCCCTAGCGGTCACGAGGGTGATACGCAGTATTTT
.	.	TRBV7-2	TRBJ2-4	CASSSSVGGGNIQYF	TGTGCCAGCAGCTCGTCGGTCGGGGGCGGGAACATTCAGTACTTC